This T cell receptor beta chain originates from a study of blood T cell repertoires in COVID-19. About the research overall: The origin of the acute and convalescent COVID-19 samples was the United States, Italy and Spain.

Germline V CDR1 and CDR2: SGHTS, YDEGEE. The length of the CDR3 is 13 residues. The ends were cut back, 0 bases at V and 7 bases at J, with 8 bases in the middle. Profiling relied on immunoSEQ multiplex PCR, and the TCRdb table lists in-frame clones only, not all of them. Of fewer than 250,000 clones in the sample, 85% were seen once. This clonotype was sampled from a woman aged 50 to 65 with acute COVID-19. Sequencing input: PBMCs or T cells enriched from blood (not recorded which). The genes are TRBV5-8 and TRBJ1-5; D uncertain. CDR3 in amino acids: CASSLGRSQPQHF. The CDR3 coding sequence is TGTGCCAGCAGCTTGGGGAGATCACAGCCCCAGCATTTT.